This T cell receptor (beta chain) was documented in a study of technical replicates of blood from several donors. Profiled with immunoSEQ multiplex PCR; TCRdb holds only in-frame clones, not every one. The sample yields under 85,000 clones, 93% seen once. The V gene's germline CDR1 is SGHNT and CDR2 YYREEE (reference sequence). The CDR3 has 15 residues. The germline V and J ends were trimmed by 3 bases and 4 bases, with 14 bases remaining between them. The clonotype comes from a human donor in good health. Material for sequencing was T cells isolated from PBMCs. The genes are TRBV5-4 and TRBJ2-1, with D perhaps matching TRBD1 (6 bases). The CDR3 protein is CASSWGQGSYNEQFF. CDR3 bases: TGTGCCAGCAGCTGGGGTCAGGGGTCTTACAATGAGCAGTTCTTC.